A selection of T cell receptor beta chains follows, all from one sample in a study of shared clonotypes between healthy human individuals. The table came from immunoSEQ multiplex PCR; TCRdb's copy has only in-frame clones and leaves some out. The profile shows 450,000 to 700,000 clones, roughly 96% of them singletons. Sequencing used naive CD8+ T cells sorted from blood. The receptor source for this set is a woman younger than 45 in good health. Each CDR3 is given with its conserved first and last residue. The D gene is left open where the match is weak. Clone size, where shown, is once, few, many, or a class for clones that have expanded.

clone size,J gene,V gene,D gene,CDR3 DNA,CDR3 protein
.,TRBJ2-5,TRBV7-9,.,TGTGCCAGCAGCTTACTCCTAGCGAGCCAAGAGACCCAGTACTTC,CASSLLLASQETQYF
.,TRBJ1-2,TRBV28,.,TGTGCCAGCAGTTTAACAGGTACTGGGTATGGCTACACCTTC,CASSLTGTGYGYTF
.,TRBJ1-1,TRBV28,TRBD1,TGTGCCAGCAGACATAGGGGGACAGGAAACACTGAAGCTTTCTTT,CASRHRGTGNTEAFF
.,TRBJ2-2,TRBV10-2,.,TGCGCCAGCAGCCCTACACTAGAGCTGCGGTCAGGGGAGCTGTTTTTT,CASSPTLELRSGELFF
.,TRBJ2-7,TRBV7-6,.,TGTGCCAGCAGCTTCTCAATGAACCTTTACGAGCAGTACTTC,CASSFSMNLYEQYF
.,TRBJ2-7,TRBV30,.,TGTGCCTGGAGTGTAGCACAGGGCTACGAGCAGTACTTC,CAWSVAQGYEQYF
.,TRBJ2-2,TRBV11-2,.,TGTGCCAGCAGCTTCAGTCGCGGGATGACCGGGGAGCTGTTTTTT,CASSFSRGMTGELFF
.,TRBJ2-7,TRBV19,.,TGTGCCAGCTCACCGGGAACCTCCTACGAGCAGTACTTC,CASSPGTSYEQYF
.,TRBJ2-1,TRBV5-6,TRBD1,TGTGCCAGCAGTCTCGGGACAGGGGGTCGTGAGCAGTTCTTC,CASSLGTGGREQFF
.,TRBJ1-3,TRBV9,.,TGTGCCAGCAGCGTAGGAGGAGCCTCTGGAAACACCATATATTTT,CASSVGGASGNTIYF
few,TRBJ1-1,TRBV2,TRBD1,TGTGCCAGCACCTTGGACAGGGGAGCTTTCTTT,CASTLDRGAFF
.,TRBJ1-5,TRBV27,.,TGTGCCAGCAAGGTGGCCGCGGAGGGCAATCAGCCCCAGCATTTT,CASKVAAEGNQPQHF
once,TRBJ2-5,TRBV5-1,TRBD2,TGCGCCAGCAGCTTGGTAGCGGGAGCCCAAGAGACCCAGTACTTC,CASSLVAGAQETQYF
.,TRBJ2-1,TRBV6-4,TRBD2,TGTGCCAGCCCAACCGGGACTAGCGGCGATGAGCAGTTCTTC,CASPTGTSGDEQFF
.,TRBJ2-7,TRBV5-8,TRBD1,TGTGCCAGCAGCACAGGGGACTCCTACGAGCAGTACTTC,CASSTGDSYEQYF
.,TRBJ1-1,TRBV27,.,TGTGCCAGCTTATCGTTATCGACACTGAACACTGAAGCTTTCTTT,CASLSLSTLNTEAFF
.,TRBJ2-7,TRBV6-5,.,TGTGCCAGCAGTTACCACAACAGGGCCGACGAGCAGTACTTC,CASSYHNRADEQYF
.,TRBJ2-7,TRBV10-2,TRBD1,TGCGCCAGCAGGGGAGACTCGACAGGGGCCGGGATCTACGAGCAGTACTTC,CASRGDSTGAGIYEQYF
.,TRBJ1-2,TRBV23-1,TRBD1,TGCGCCAGCAGCCTCGATCGACAGGGTCGGGTCCCCATGCATGGCTACACCTTC,CASSLDRQGRVPMHGYTF
.,TRBJ2-3,TRBV5-6,.,TGTGCCAGCAGCTTTGCTGACGCGTACACAGATACGCAGTATTTT,CASSFADAYTDTQYF
.,TRBJ1-2,TRBV10-2,.,TGCGCCAGCAGTGAGCCGGGACCATCGAATGGCTACACCTTC,CASSEPGPSNGYTF
.,TRBJ1-1,TRBV4-1,.,TGCGCCAGCAGCCAAGATGGGGGACACTCAAACACTGAAGCTTTCTTT,CASSQDGGHSNTEAFF
.,TRBJ1-4,TRBV28,.,TGTGCCAGCTGTAGGGGCTTAGAGGGGACTAATGAAAAACTGTTTTTT,CASCRGLEGTNEKLFF
.,TRBJ2-7,TRBV15,.,TGTGCCACCAGCAGAGAGGTCGGCGATCCCTACGAGCAGTACTTC,CATSREVGDPYEQYF
.,TRBJ2-1,TRBV28,TRBD2,TGTGCCAGCAGTTTGGCGGGAGGGCGGTACAATGAGCAGTTCTTC,CASSLAGGRYNEQFF
.,TRBJ2-3,TRBV9,.,TGTGCCAGCAGCGTGGGACCTGGAAACACAGATACGCAGTATTTT,CASSVGPGNTDTQYF
.,TRBJ1-2,TRBV2,.,TGTGCCAGCAGACCTCCTGGCGGGGAACCTGGCTACACCTTC,CASRPPGGEPGYTF
.,TRBJ2-2,TRBV10-3,TRBD2,TGTGCCATCAGTGAGGGGAGGACTAGCGGGAGTCCGACGAACACCGGGGAGCTGTTTTTT,CAISEGRTSGSPTNTGELFF
.,TRBJ2-7,TRBV19,TRBD1,TGTGCCAGTAGTCCAGGACAGGTTGCCTACGAGCAGTACTTC,CASSPGQVAYEQYF
.,TRBJ1-2,TRBV21-1,.,TGTGCCAGCAGCAAAGGGAACAGGGCCGGCTACACCTTC,CASSKGNRAGYTF
.,TRBJ1-5,TRBV21-1,.,TGTGCCAGCAGCAAATTGGGGCAGGTCGGGAACAATCAGCCCCAGCATTTT,CASSKLGQVGNNQPQHF
once,TRBJ2-7,TRBV13,TRBD1,TGTGCCAGCAGCTCGACAGGGGGCCTGAACGAGCAGTACTTC,CASSSTGGLNEQYF
.,TRBJ1-2,TRBV30,TRBD1,TGTGCCTGGAATCGGGACAGGCTAAACTTATTCTATGGCTACACCTTC,CAWNRDRLNLFYGYTF